The 29 T cell receptor beta chains presented below share a single source sample, sequenced in a study of cytomegalovirus exposure and HLA in healthy donors (dated by TCRdb to between 2016 and 2019). To prepare the library, the immunoSEQ multiplex PCR assay was applied. For the multiplex PCR, a mixture combining 60 forward primers for TCR Vbeta segments and 13 reverse primers for TCR Jbeta segments was used. The source is immuneACCESS, and TCRdb retained only in-frame sequences with V and J called. Part of the clones is not carried over; for the studies checked, unresolved V genes explain less than half of this, and the remainder is unexplained. The sample data list under 200,000 clones, and roughly 80% of these were observed just once. The ten largest clones represent around 1.7% of the sample. The sequenced sample was PBMCs. These receptors originate from a woman in her late teens or twenties in good health and CMV-seronegative.

The chain carries TRBV2 and TRBJ1-5, with D perhaps TRBD1 (6 bases). V was shortened by 5 bases and J by 1 base, with 12 bases between the two germline ends. The length of the CDR3 is 15 residues. CDR1 is SNHLY and CDR2 is FYNNEI in the germline V gene. For the CDR3, the DNA is TGTGCCAGCAGTAAACAGGGTGGGAGCAATCAGCCCCAGCATTTT. Its translation is CASSKQGGSNQPQHF.

The chain uses TRBV11-2 and TRBJ2-2, with D tentatively TRBD2 (7 bases). Between the trimmed V and J ends, which lost 0 bases and 6 bases, there was a span of 26 bases. The CDR3 is made up of 20 amino acids. Germline V gene sequence: CDR1 SGHAT, CDR2 FQNNGV. CDR3 nucleotides: TGTGCCAGCAGCTTAGAGGGGGGGCCTAGGGCGCTTAGAGGTGCCGGGGAGCTGTTTTTT. It translates to CASSLEGGPRALRGAGELFF. Drawing the rest from reference TRBV11-2 and TRBJ2-2, the complete variable domain is EAGVAQSPRYKIIEKRQSVAFWCNPISGHATLYWYQQILGQGPKLLIQFQNNGVVDDSQLPKDRFSAERLKGVDSTLKIQPAKLEDSAVYLCASSLEGGPRALRGAGELFFGEGSRLTVL.

The chain joins TRBV30 to TRBJ2-5; D is unclear. The germline V gene encodes CDR1 GTSNPN and CDR2 SVGIG (reference sequence). This CDR3 spans 12 amino acids. Trimming stripped 5 bases from V and 5 bases from J, with 12 bases between. In DNA form, the CDR3 reads TGTGCCTGGGAATTCCCGGAGGAGACCCAGTACTTC. This sequence encodes CAWEFPEETQYF.

This clone was seen only once. This chain connects TRBV27 to TRBJ2-5, with TRBD2 matching over 7 bases. V trimming: 2 bases; J trimming: 2 bases; junction bases outside the gene matches: 11. Germline CDR1 is MNHEY and CDR2 is SMNVEV (reference sequence). This CDR3 comprises 17 residues. CDR3 nucleotides: TGTGCCAGCAGTTTACTATCCGGCGGGAGCTATCAAGAGACCCAGTACTTC. It yields the protein CASSLLSGGSYQETQYF.

This chain connects TRBV5-1 to TRBJ1-4; D is unresolved. The CDR3 sequence is 14 residues long. From germline, CDR1 is SGHRS and CDR2 YFSETQ. Trimming stripped 2 bases from V and 2 bases from J, with 7 bases between. The CDR3 sequence: CASSLAGTNEKLFF. Written as DNA, the CDR3 is TGCGCCAGCAGCTTAGCTGGTACTAATGAAAAACTGTTTTTT. The complete variable domain, with remaining parts taken from reference TRBV5-1 and TRBJ1-4, reads KAGVTQTPRYLIKTRGQQVTLSCSPISGHRSVSWYQQTPGQGLQFLFEYFSETQRNKGNFPGRFSGRQFSNSRSEMNVSTLELGDSALYLCASSLAGTNEKLFFGSGTQLSVL.

The chain has TRBV2 and TRBJ2-7, with D possibly being TRBD2 (5 bases). The V and J ends lost 5 bases and 5 bases respectively, with 10 bases between them. The CDR3 consists of 12 residues. The germline CDR1 and CDR2 sequences are SNHLY and FYNNEI. The CDR3 sequence is CASSFGLDEQYF. The CDR3 DNA reads as TGTGCCAGCAGTTTCGGACTTGACGAGCAGTACTTC.

The chain uses TRBV27 and TRBJ1-1; unclear D gene. CDR3 size: 12 residues. CDR1 and CDR2 (germline): MNHEY, SMNVEV (reference sequence). V lost 5 bases, J lost 8 bases, and 12 bases lay in between. The CDR3 sequence is CASSDRVKEAFF. The CDR3 DNA reads as TGTGCCAGCAGTGACCGGGTCAAAGAAGCTTTCTTT.

The chain combines TRBV4-1 with TRBJ2-5; 9 bases are a match to TRBD2. V lost 3 bases to trimming and J lost 1 base; unmatched junction nucleotides: 15. The CDR3 is made up of 19 amino acids. Germline values: CDR1 MGHRA, CDR2 YSYEKL. CDR3 nucleotides: TGCGCCAGCAGCCAGGGTAGGACGCGAGCGGGAGGACTCCAAGAGACCCAGTACTTC. This codes for CASSQGRTRAGGLQETQYF.

V and J are TRBV4-3 and TRBJ2-3; D might be TRBD1 (6 bases). Germline CDR1 and CDR2: LGHNA and YSLEER. Trimming took 0 bases from V and 0 from J, leaving 7 bases between them. CDR3 length: 15 residues. Written as DNA, the CDR3 is TGCGCCAGCAGCCAAGACAGGGGAAGCACAGATACGCAGTATTTT. Its translation: CASSQDRGSTDTQYF.

This clone was detected a few times. V gene TRBV6-6 combines with J gene TRBJ1-1, with D possibly TRBD1 on 6 matching bases. The ends were cut back, 0 bases at V and 1 base at J, with 12 bases in the middle. This CDR3 contains 16 residues. Per germline, CDR1 MNHNY and CDR2 SVGAGI (reference sequence). The CDR3 protein is CASSYSSGRGNTEAFF. In DNA, the CDR3 is TGTGCCAGCAGTTACTCGTCGGGCAGGGGGAACACTGAAGCTTTCTTT.

The chain combines TRBV18 with TRBJ2-5, with TRBD2 matching over 7 bases. J gave up 2 bases and V 5 bases, and 11 bases lay outside the gene matches. The germline V gene encodes CDR1 KGHSH and CDR2 LQKENI. The CDR3 contains 16 residues. CDR3 sequence: CASSNLGLGGQETQYF. DNA for the CDR3: TGTGCCAGCTCAAACCTTGGGCTGGGAGGGCAAGAGACCCAGTACTTC.

The J gene is TRBJ2-6, the V gene TRBV11-2; D is undetermined. The CDR3 runs 16 residues. Germline CDR1 and CDR2: SGHAT and FQNNGV. V dropped 8 bases and J dropped 1 base, with 15 bases sitting between them. CDR3: CASFPSRESGANVLTF. CDR3 nucleotide sequence: TGTGCCAGCTTTCCCTCTCGAGAATCTGGGGCCAACGTCCTGACTTTC.

V is TRBV15 and J is TRBJ2-5; TRBD2 is a possible D gene (6 bases). The CDR3 covers 15 residues. Germline CDR1 and CDR2: LNHNV and YYDKDF (reference sequence). V dropped 1 base and J dropped 5 bases, with 14 bases sitting between them. CDR3 coding DNA: TGTGCCACCAGCAGAGGAGGAGGGCCCAGGGAGACCCAGTACTTC. It codes for CATSRGGGPRETQYF.

The chain is built from TRBV25-1 and TRBJ1-5; D not resolved. The CDR3 consists of 14 residues. CDR1 and CDR2 (germline): MGHDK, SYGVNS. Trimming took 0 bases from V and 5 from J, leaving 8 bases between them. In nucleotides, the CDR3 is TGTGCCAGCAGTGAATATGGAGGTTATCAGCCCCAGCATTTT. Its translation is CASSEYGGYQPQHF.

V and J are TRBV5-4 and TRBJ1-3, with D perhaps TRBD1 (5 bases). The V gene lost 2 bases and the J gene lost 1 base, with 16 bases spanning the gap. Germline V gene sequence: CDR1 SGHNT, CDR2 YYREEE (reference sequence). The CDR3 has 17 amino acids. The CDR3 loop reads CASSLNRKGQSGNTIYF. CDR3 bases: TGTGCCAGCAGCTTAAACCGGAAGGGGCAGTCTGGAAACACCATATATTTT. Supplemented by reference TRBV5-4 and TRBJ1-3, the full variable domain reads ETGVTQSPTHLIKTRGQQVTLRCSSQSGHNTVSWYQQALGQGPQFIFQYYREEENGRGNFPPRFSGLQFPNYSSELNVNALELDDSALYLCASSLNRKGQSGNTIYFGEGSWLTVV.

The V call is TRBV7-9, the J call TRBJ2-1; 11 bases match TRBD2. Unmatched junction bases numbered 11, after V lost 7 bases and J lost 15 bases. Germline CDR1 and CDR2: SEHNR and FQNEAQ (reference sequence). CDR3 length: 13 residues. The CDR3 bases are TGTGCCAGCACGACTAGCGGGACCCTGGTGCGGTTCTTC. It yields the protein CASTTSGTLVRFF.

This chain uses TRBV6-5 with TRBJ2-3; D ambiguous. The CDR3 totals 15 residues. Germline V gene data show CDR1 as MNHEY and CDR2 as SVGAGI. Trimming removed 2 bases from V and 0 bases from J, with 9 bases in between. CDR3 in amino acids: CASSYKYTSTDTQYF. The CDR3 DNA is TGTGCCAGCAGTTACAAATATACTAGCACAGATACGCAGTATTTT.

The V call is TRBV11-3, the J call TRBJ1-1; 7 bases line up with TRBD1. The CDR3 sequence is 16 residues long. V shed 1 base, J shed 4 bases, and the junction held 9 bases outside the gene matches. Germline V gives CDR1 SGHNT, CDR2 YENEEA. Here the CDR3 DNA reads TGTGCCAGCAGCTTAGGGGGAACAGGGGCCAGCACTGAAGCTTTCTTT. Its translation: CASSLGGTGASTEAFF.

The chain couples TRBV6-5 to TRBJ2-7; the match to TRBD1 covers 9 bases. This CDR3 is built from 15 residues. Germline V gene lookup returns CDR1 MNHEY and CDR2 SVGAGI. V gave up 5 bases and J gave up 3 bases; unmatched junction bases: 8. The chain's CDR3 is CASSVLPGQGYEQYF. Written as DNA, the CDR3 is TGTGCCAGCAGTGTCCTTCCGGGACAGGGCTACGAGCAGTACTTC.

J is TRBJ2-7 and V is TRBV19, with D perhaps matching TRBD1 (7 bases). The CDR3 extends over 13 amino acids. Trimming pared 5 bases from V and 5 bases from J, leaving 13 bases between. The germline V gene encodes CDR1 LNHDA and CDR2 SQIVND (reference sequence). The CDR3 coding sequence is TGTGCCAGTAGTTCGACAGGGAGGAACGAGCAGTACTTC. As protein: CASSSTGRNEQYF.

This sequence joins TRBV20-1 and TRBJ1-2; TRBD1 matches at 9 bases. The CDR3 extends over 11 amino acids. The V gene's germline CDR1 is DFQATT and CDR2 SNEGSKA (reference sequence). The J segment lost 8 bases and the V segment lost 5 bases, leaving 3 bases of the junction unmatched. CDR3 amino acids: CSAGQGYGYTF. The CDR3 coding sequence is TGCAGTGCTGGACAGGGGTACGGCTACACCTTC.

This clone turned up a few times. The CDR3 DNA reads as TGTGCCAGCAGCTTACGACAGGAGAACACTGAAGCTTTCTTT. This gives the protein CASSLRQENTEAFF. V usage is TRBV7-9 and J usage is TRBJ1-1, with a weak D call TRBD1 (6 bases). The germline V gene encodes CDR1 SEHNR and CDR2 FQNEAQ (reference sequence). V lost 2 bases and J lost 1, with 8 bases in between. The CDR3 sequence is 14 residues long.

This rearrangement joins TRBV27 to TRBJ2-5; 9 bases agree with TRBD1. Germline V CDR1 and CDR2: MNHEY, SMNVEV (reference sequence). CDR3 length: 15 amino acids. V shed 5 bases and J 4 bases; nucleotides not matched to a gene: 8. This chain's CDR3 is CASSHGQGILETQYF. In nucleotides, the CDR3 is TGTGCCAGCAGTCATGGACAGGGGATTTTAGAGACCCAGTACTTC.

V and J are TRBV4-2 and TRBJ2-7; 7 nucleotides match TRBD2. This CDR3 is 15 amino acids long. The trim removed 0 bases at V and 2 bases at J, leaving 4 bases unmatched. Germline-derived CDR1 and CDR2 are LGHNA and YNFKEQ. This CDR3 is CASSQDRGVTYEQYF. Here the CDR3 DNA reads TGTGCCAGCAGCCAAGATCGGGGGGTAACCTACGAGCAGTACTTC.

The chain recombines TRBV5-6 with TRBJ2-7; TRBD2 aligns across 7 bases. V was pared by 4 bases and J by 6 bases, with 10 bases of the junction left unmatched. Germline assignment: CDR1 SGHDT and CDR2 YYEEEE. CDR3 size: 14 residues. CDR3 residues: CASSGEGLGGEQYF. For the CDR3, the DNA is TGTGCCAGCAGCGGGGAGGGTTTGGGTGGCGAGCAGTACTTC.

This sequence joins TRBV10-2 and TRBJ2-1; 8 nucleotides align to TRBD2. J gave up 5 bases and V 6 bases, and 6 bases lay outside the gene matches. Germline values: CDR1 WSHSY, CDR2 SAAADI. This CDR3 region has 14 residues. Here the CDR3 reads CASRPPGLDNEQFF. In DNA, the CDR3 is TGCGCCAGCAGGCCTCCGGGACTAGACAATGAGCAGTTCTTC.

This clone was recorded only once. This sample also contains other DNA sequences that code for the same CDR3. The chain combines TRBV2 with TRBJ2-1, with D possibly TRBD2 on 5 matching bases. The germline V gene encodes CDR1 SNHLY and CDR2 FYNNEI. The CDR3 contains 12 residues. The V and J ends lost 6 bases and 9 bases respectively, with 12 bases between them. The CDR3 DNA reads as TGTGCCAGCAGCCGGCCTAGCACTGAGCAGTTCTTC. Amino acid sequence: CASSRPSTEQFF.

The CDR3, as DNA: TGTGCCAGCAGTCAAAACCGGGACAGTGACTACGAGCAGTACTTC. It specifies CASSQNRDSDYEQYF. The genes are TRBV6-1 and TRBJ2-7; 7 bases match TRBD1. This CDR3 is built from 15 residues. Germline CDR1 and CDR2: MNHNS and SASEGT. The ends lost 5 bases at V and 3 bases at J; junction bases unmatched: 10.

The chain uses TRBV5-4 and TRBJ2-1, with a possible D match to TRBD1 (6 bases). Germline V gene lookup returns CDR1 SGHNT and CDR2 YYREEE (reference sequence). V dropped 5 bases and J dropped 5 bases, with 17 bases sitting between them. The CDR3 length is 15 residues. CDR3 bases: TGTGCCAGCAGAGTAAGACAGGATCGGAACAATGAGCAGTTCTTC. Translation gives CASRVRQDRNNEQFF.